This paragraph reports one TCR beta chain. The table came from immunoSEQ multiplex PCR; TCRdb's copy has only in-frame clones and leaves some out. The table records roughly 84,000 clones, less than 80% of them present only once. The data are from a study of blood T cell repertoires in COVID-19. This sequence originates from a woman aged 50 to 60 with acute or convalescent COVID-19. The sequencing sample was made of peripheral blood.

The CDR3 is CASSLSRDTQYF. The CDR3 region has the DNA TGTGCCAGCAGCCTTAGTAGAGATACGCAGTATTTT. V and J are TRBV7-6 and TRBJ2-3, with D unresolved. V lost 5 bases and J 5 bases, leaving 8 bases between the germline ends. This CDR3 region has 12 residues. CDR1 SGHVS and CDR2 FNYEAQ come from the germline V gene.